This T cell receptor (beta chain) was captured in a study of response to subunit inactivated influenza vaccine. General observations from the study: Each seasonal flu vaccination may recruit only limited new T cells, authors suggested.

The CDR3 loop spans 14 amino acids. Germline V gene sequence: CDR1 MNHEY, CDR2 SVGEGT. V shed 4 bases and J 3 bases; nucleotides not matched to a gene: 5. MiXCR was run by TCRdb on the RT-PCR reads, yielding one entry per CDR3 protein. This sample has under 550,000 distinct CDR3 sequences, with under 9% found just once. In this sample, this clonotype turned up many times. The antigen remains unidentified. J is TRBJ2-7 and V is TRBV6-2 or TRBV6-3; 8 bases align to TRBD1. This clonotype originated in a man aged 50 to 69 who received an inactivated influenza vaccine. The sample here was PBMCs from blood, taken about 24 months after vaccination. The CDR3 region is CASSLDRVGYEQYF. CDR3 sequence (DNA): TGTGCCAGCAGTTTGGACAGGGTAGGCTACGAGCAGTACTTC.